This T cell receptor beta chain derives from a study of OX40 agonist ivuxolimab in advanced cancers. Turning to the study itself: Patients received the agonistic anti-OX40 (CD134) antibody ivuxolimab.

Repertoires were generated with immunoSEQ multiplex PCR, while TCRdb's copy carries only in-frame clones and drops some. Of 150,000 to 190,000 clones listed, around 94% are singletons. The starting material was CD4+ or CD8+ T cells sorted from blood, obtained in a trial of the OX40 agonist ivuxolimab. This TCR was sampled from an adult with an advanced solid tumor such as melanoma, head and neck, liver or kidney cancer.

CDR3 bases: TGTGCCAGCGCGACAGGGGGTCTTTCCGAAGATACGCAGTATTTT. This sequence encodes CASATGGLSEDTQYF. The rearrangement uses TRBV10-3 and TRBJ2-3; 9 bases line up with TRBD1. The CDR3 is made up of 15 amino acids. V was clipped by 10 bases and J by 5 bases; unmatched bases: 13. Germline-derived CDR1 and CDR2 are ENHRY and SYGVKD.